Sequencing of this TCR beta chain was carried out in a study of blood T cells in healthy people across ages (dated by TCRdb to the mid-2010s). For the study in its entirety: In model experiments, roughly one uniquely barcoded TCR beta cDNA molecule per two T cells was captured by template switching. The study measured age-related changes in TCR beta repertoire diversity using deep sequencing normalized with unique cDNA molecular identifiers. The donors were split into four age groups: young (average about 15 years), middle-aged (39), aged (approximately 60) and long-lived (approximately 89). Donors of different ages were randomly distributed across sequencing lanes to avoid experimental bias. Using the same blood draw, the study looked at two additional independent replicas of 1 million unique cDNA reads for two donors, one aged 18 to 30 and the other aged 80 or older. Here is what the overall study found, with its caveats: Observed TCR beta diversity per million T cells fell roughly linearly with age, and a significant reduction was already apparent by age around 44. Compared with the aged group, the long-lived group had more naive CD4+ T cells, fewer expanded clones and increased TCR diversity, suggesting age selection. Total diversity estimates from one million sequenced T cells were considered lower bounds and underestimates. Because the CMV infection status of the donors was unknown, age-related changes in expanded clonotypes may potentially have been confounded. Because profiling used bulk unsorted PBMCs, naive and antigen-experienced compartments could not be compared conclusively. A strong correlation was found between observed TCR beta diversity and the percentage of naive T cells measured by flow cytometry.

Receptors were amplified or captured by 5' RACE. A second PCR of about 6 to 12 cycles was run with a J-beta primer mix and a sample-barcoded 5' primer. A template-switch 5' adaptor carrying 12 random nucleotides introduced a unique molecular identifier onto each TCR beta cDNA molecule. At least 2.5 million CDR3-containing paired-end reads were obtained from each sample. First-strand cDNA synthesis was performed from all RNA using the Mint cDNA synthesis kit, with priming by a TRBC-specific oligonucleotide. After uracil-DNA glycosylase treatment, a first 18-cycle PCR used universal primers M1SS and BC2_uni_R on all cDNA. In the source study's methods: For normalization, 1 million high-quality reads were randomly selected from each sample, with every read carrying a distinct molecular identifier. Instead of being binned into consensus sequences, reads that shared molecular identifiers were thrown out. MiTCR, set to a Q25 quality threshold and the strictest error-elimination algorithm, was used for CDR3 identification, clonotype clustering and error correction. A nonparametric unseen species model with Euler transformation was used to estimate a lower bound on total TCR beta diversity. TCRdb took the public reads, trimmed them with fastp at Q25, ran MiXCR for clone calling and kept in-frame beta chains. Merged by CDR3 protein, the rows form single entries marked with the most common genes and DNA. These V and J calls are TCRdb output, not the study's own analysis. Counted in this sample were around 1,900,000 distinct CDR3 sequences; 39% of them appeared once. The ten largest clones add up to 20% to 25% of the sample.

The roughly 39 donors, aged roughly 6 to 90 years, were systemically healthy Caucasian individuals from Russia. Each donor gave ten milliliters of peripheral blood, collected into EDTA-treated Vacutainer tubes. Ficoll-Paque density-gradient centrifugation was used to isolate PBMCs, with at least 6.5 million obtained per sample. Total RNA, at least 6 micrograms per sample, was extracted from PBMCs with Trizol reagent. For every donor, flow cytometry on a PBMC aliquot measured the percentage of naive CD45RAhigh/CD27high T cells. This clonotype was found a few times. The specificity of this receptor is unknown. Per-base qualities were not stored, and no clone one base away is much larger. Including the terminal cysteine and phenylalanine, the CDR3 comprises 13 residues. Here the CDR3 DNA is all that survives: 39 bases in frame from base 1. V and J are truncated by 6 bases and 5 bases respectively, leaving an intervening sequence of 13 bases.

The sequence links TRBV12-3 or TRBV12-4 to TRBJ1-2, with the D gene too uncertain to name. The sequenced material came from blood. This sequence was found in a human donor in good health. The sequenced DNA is TGTGCCAGCAGCCCCTGGTCTTTATATGGCTACACCTTC. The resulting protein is CASSPWSLYGYTF.